The next 26 T cell receptor beta chains were all read from a single sample in a study of graft-versus-host responses after intestinal transplantation. Generated by immunoSEQ multiplex PCR, the TCRdb table keeps only in-frame clones and is missing some. The sample has approximately 85,000 clones, over 80% seen once. For these receptors, no antigen is known. This material consisted of unstimulated CD8+ T cells sorted from spleen or lymph node cells, taken before transplant. These receptors came from a human donor who was the organ donor for an intestinal transplant.

This chain joins TRBV28 and TRBJ1-2; TRBD1 agrees at 8 bases. This CDR3 comprises 14 residues. J lost 8 bases, V lost 4 bases, and 9 bases had no gene match. Looked up from germline, CDR1 is MDHEN and CDR2 is SYDVKM. CDR3 sequence (DNA): TGTGCCAGCAGTTGGCGGGGCAGGGGGCGGGGCTACACCTTC. Its protein is CASSWRGRGRGYTF.

The chain carries TRBV5-6 and TRBJ1-4, with D unclear. Germline V lookup: CDR1 SGHDT, CDR2 YYEEEE. The CDR3 length is 14 residues. Trimming took 0 bases from V and 3 from J, leaving 6 bases between them. The CDR3: CASSLASPNEKLFF. CDR3 nucleotide sequence: TGTGCCAGCAGCTTGGCAAGCCCTAATGAAAAACTGTTTTTT.

CDR3 loop: CASREGSYNEQFF. The CDR3 coding sequence is TGCGCCAGTAGGGAGGGCTCCTACAATGAGCAGTTCTTC. This rearrangement joins TRBV4-1 to TRBJ2-1; 7 bases map to TRBD2. CDR1 and CDR2 from the germline V gene are MGHRA and YSYEKL. The junction had 2 bases not matched to a gene; V was cut back by 9 bases and J by 0 bases. The CDR3 totals 13 residues.

This rearrangement joins TRBV7-8 to TRBJ1-1, with no clear D. The CDR3 runs to 13 residues. CDR1 and CDR2 from the germline V gene are SGHVS and FQNEAQ. Between the trimmed V and J ends, which lost 5 bases and 5 bases, there was a span of 12 bases. The CDR3: CASSNPPGTEAFF. CDR3 bases: TGTGCCAGCAGCAATCCCCCCGGGACTGAAGCTTTCTTT.

This clone was seen only once. J is TRBJ2-5 and V is TRBV7-2; 9 nucleotides match TRBD2. This CDR3 region has 15 residues. Per the germline V gene, CDR1 is SGHTA and CDR2 is FQGNSA. After removal of 0 bases from V and 2 bases from J, the junction contained 1 base not matched to a gene. CDR3 sequence: CASSLALAGQETQYF. DNA for the CDR3: TGTGCCAGCAGCTTAGCACTAGCGGGTCAAGAGACCCAGTACTTC.

V and J are TRBV5-1 and TRBJ1-4; D is perhaps TRBD1 (5 bases). Trimming cost V 1 base and J 4 bases, with 23 bases left between them. Germline CDR1 is SGHRS and CDR2 is YFSETQ. The CDR3 consists of 19 residues. CDR3 DNA: TGCGCCAGCAGCTTGCTGTTTAGGGGTCCTCAAAGAATTAATGAAAAACTGTTTTTT. Its translation is CASSLLFRGPQRINEKLFF.

This chain links TRBV27 with TRBJ2-7, with a weak D call TRBD1 (5 bases). This CDR3 has 15 amino acids. From germline, CDR1 is MNHEY and CDR2 SMNVEV (reference sequence). The V end lost 3 bases, the J end lost 1 base, and 13 bases lay between the germline ends. The CDR3 is CASSFRGPASYEQYF. CDR3 DNA sequence: TGTGCCAGCAGTTTTAGGGGTCCAGCGTCCTACGAGCAGTACTTC.

The chain combines TRBV6-1 with TRBJ2-5; the D gene is possibly TRBD2 (5 bases). Germline V gene sequence: CDR1 MNHNS, CDR2 SASEGT. The CDR3 spans 15 residues. V lost 4 bases, J lost 4 bases, and 16 bases lay in between. CDR3 region: CASSASWRTGETQYF. CDR3 bases: TGTGCCAGCAGTGCGTCGTGGCGGACTGGAGAGACCCAGTACTTC.

The chain is built from TRBV19 and TRBJ1-2; a possible D gene is TRBD1 (5 bases). Germline lookup yields CDR1 LNHDA and CDR2 SQIVND (reference sequence). The CDR3 spans 12 residues. Trimming pared 7 bases from V and 5 bases from J, leaving 11 bases between. CDR3 in DNA: TGTGCCAGTACCCGGAGGGGATATGGCTACACCTTC. Its protein product is CASTRRGYGYTF.

J is TRBJ2-5 and V is TRBV7-8; the match to TRBD2 covers 8 bases. The J segment lost 5 bases and the V segment lost 5 bases, leaving 4 bases of the junction unmatched. The CDR3 loop spans 13 amino acids. Germline V lookup: CDR1 SGHVS, CDR2 FQNEAQ. This CDR3 reads CASSRGGRETQYF. The CDR3 DNA reads TGTGCCAGCAGCCGGGGGGGCCGGGAGACCCAGTACTTC.

In the case of this clone: Other nucleotide sequences in the sample specify the same CDR3. The rearrangement uses TRBV11-2 and TRBJ2-2; D ambiguous. The germline CDR1 and CDR2 sequences are SGHAT and FQNNGV. The length of the CDR3 is 11 residues. V was cut by 2 bases and J by 7 bases, with 2 bases left in between. This chain's CDR3 is CASSLYGELFF. CDR3 bases: TGTGCCAGCAGCTTATACGGGGAGCTGTTTTTT.

In this sample, this clone turned up once. The chain uses TRBV5-4 and TRBJ1-4; 12 positions agree with TRBD1. CDR3 length equals 18 residues. Germline CDR1 SGHNT, CDR2 YYREEE (reference sequence). Trimming cost V 4 bases and J 0 bases; bases outside gene matches: 7. CDR3: CASSPGQGATATNEKLFF. In DNA form, the CDR3 reads TGTGCCAGCAGCCCGGGACAGGGGGCCACCGCAACTAATGAAAAACTGTTTTTT.

The rearrangement uses TRBV5-5 and TRBJ2-7; maybe TRBD1 (5 bases). The germline gives CDR1 SGHKS, CDR2 YYEKEE (reference sequence). The V gene lost 0 bases and the J gene lost 2 bases, with 9 bases spanning the gap. There are 14 residues in the CDR3. CDR3 coding DNA: TGTGCCAGCAGCTTGGTCGCAGGGCCCTACGAGCAGTACTTC. As protein: CASSLVAGPYEQYF.

The table lists this clone with a few counts. The rearrangement links TRBV5-4 to TRBJ1-2; TRBD1 might be the D (5 bases). Germline loops: CDR1 SGHNT, CDR2 YYREEE (reference sequence). The CDR3 has 14 residues. V lost 4 bases to trimming and J lost 4 bases, with 14 bases between them. The chain's CDR3 is CASSEEPGGYGYTF. The DNA for the CDR3 is TGTGCCAGCAGCGAGGAACCGGGGGGCTATGGCTACACCTTC.

Here the CDR3 DNA reads TGCGCCAGCAGCCAAGGTTTCCGGGACAGGAGCTCCTACGAGCAGTACTTC. Translation: CASSQGFRDRSSYEQYF. The chain employs TRBV4-1 and TRBJ2-7; 8 bases fit TRBD1. J gave up 0 bases and V 1 base, and 8 bases lay outside the gene matches. Germline V gene data show CDR1 as MGHRA and CDR2 as YSYEKL. This CDR3 spans 17 amino acids.

A single count supports this clone. The chain has TRBV27 and TRBJ2-1; 8 bases are a match to TRBD2. This CDR3 contains 18 residues. Germline CDR1 is MNHEY and CDR2 is SMNVEV (reference sequence). Germline trimming cut 6 bases from V and 1 base from J; bases unmatched to any gene: 14. The CDR3 DNA follows: TGTGCCAGCAGCCAACCCTCATTAGTAGCGGGGTCCTACAATGAGCAGTTCTTC. Protein product: CASSQPSLVAGSYNEQFF.

The chain carries TRBV6-1 and TRBJ2-1; 11 bases agree with TRBD2. The CDR3 sequence is 15 residues long. Trimming cost V 6 bases and J 9 bases; bases outside gene matches: 10. Germline CDR1 reads MNHNS; CDR2 reads SASEGT. Written as DNA, the CDR3 is TGTGCCAGCAGCCTGGTACTAGCGGGAGATGGTGAGCAGTTCTTC. It specifies CASSLVLAGDGEQFF.

The chain is built from TRBV27 and TRBJ2-1, with D unclear. The CDR3 has 13 residues. Germline loops: CDR1 MNHEY, CDR2 SMNVEV (reference sequence). V was pared by 0 bases and J by 5 bases, with 5 bases between. The CDR3, as DNA: TGTGCCAGCAGTTTATCGCGGAACAATGAGCAGTTCTTC. It specifies CASSLSRNNEQFF.

The rearrangement uses TRBV7-8 and TRBJ2-1, with 8 bases aligning to TRBD2. The CDR3 contains 15 residues. V shed 7 bases and J 2 bases; nucleotides not matched to a gene: 7. Looked up from germline, CDR1 is SGHVS and CDR2 is FQNEAQ. CDR3: CASTNGGAAYNEQFF. The CDR3 DNA is TGTGCCAGCACCAACGGGGGGGCCGCCTACAATGAGCAGTTCTTC.

J is TRBJ2-3 and V is TRBV19, with D possibly TRBD2 on 5 matching bases. With 5 bases removed from V and 7 bases from J, the gap between germline ends came to 22 bases. The CDR3 totals 16 residues. Germline lookup yields CDR1 LNHDA and CDR2 SQIVND (reference sequence). CDR3 in amino acids: CASSLDGGASGNTQYF. The DNA for the CDR3 is TGTGCCAGTAGTCTCGACGGAGGCGCTTCTGGCAATACGCAGTATTTT.

This rearrangement joins TRBV7-6 to TRBJ2-7; TRBD2 might be the D (6 bases). V was shortened by 4 bases and J by 0 bases, with 16 bases between the two germline ends. Per germline, CDR1 SGHVS and CDR2 FNYEAQ. This CDR3 has 16 residues. The CDR3 sequence is CASSSSLRGISYEQYF. CDR3 in DNA: TGTGCCAGCAGCTCCTCCCTACGGGGGATCTCCTACGAGCAGTACTTC. The whole variable domain, filled in from reference TRBV7-6 and TRBJ2-7, reads GAGVSQSPRYKVTKRGQDVALRCDPISGHVSLYWYRQALGQGPEFLTYFNYEAQQDKSGLPNDRFSAERPEGSISTLTIQRTEQRDSAMYRCASSSSLRGISYEQYFGPGTRLTVT.

The chain employs TRBV29-1 and TRBJ2-1; D unresolved. The CDR3 has 11 residues. V was cut by 6 bases and J by 1 base, with 4 bases left in between. Germline CDR1 is SQVTM and CDR2 is ANQGSEA. This chain's CDR3 is CSVLSYNEQFF. CDR3 nucleotides: TGCAGCGTGCTATCCTACAATGAGCAGTTCTTC.

The V gene is TRBV2, the J gene TRBJ1-1; 8 nucleotides agree with TRBD1. J was trimmed by 6 bases and V by 4 bases; bases with no gene match: 7. The CDR3 has 14 amino acids. The germline gives CDR1 SNHLY, CDR2 FYNNEI. In DNA, the CDR3 is TGTGCCAGCAGTGCGGACAGGGCGAGGCCTGAAGCTTTCTTT. It codes for CASSADRARPEAFF.

The chain uses TRBV28 and TRBJ2-2, with D perhaps matching TRBD2 (7 bases). Trimming removed 1 base from V and 6 bases from J, with 12 bases in between. The CDR3 is 15 amino acids. Germline lookup yields CDR1 MDHEN and CDR2 SYDVKM. CDR3 protein: CASSLLRGGAGELFF. The CDR3 bases are TGTGCCAGCAGTTTATTGAGGGGGGGGGCCGGGGAGCTGTTTTTT. The full variable domain, its missing parts supplied by reference TRBV28 and TRBJ2-2, is DVKVTQSSRYLVKRTGEKVFLECVQDMDHENMFWYRQDPGLGLRLIYFSYDVKMKEKGDIPEGYSVSREKKERFSLILESASTNQTSMYLCASSLLRGGAGELFFGEGSRLTVL.

The chain is built from TRBV10-3 and TRBJ2-1, with 10 positions matching TRBD2. This CDR3 has 18 residues. Germline V gives CDR1 ENHRY, CDR2 SYGVKD. With 3 bases clipped from V and 0 bases from J, the junction kept 8 bases outside the gene matches. The CDR3 nucleotides read TGTGCCATCAGTGATTTAGCGGGGGGCCCGAGCTCCTACAATGAGCAGTTCTTC. Translation: CAISDLAGGPSSYNEQFF.

The chain uses TRBV21-1 and TRBJ1-2; the table's D call, TRBD1, was not checked against the DNA. TRBV21-1 is a recognized pseudogene. The CDR3 consists of 15 residues. Written as DNA, the CDR3 is TGTGCCAGCAGCAATTTTGACGGGACAGGGTATGGCTACACCTTC. It is translated as CASSNFDGTGYGYTF.